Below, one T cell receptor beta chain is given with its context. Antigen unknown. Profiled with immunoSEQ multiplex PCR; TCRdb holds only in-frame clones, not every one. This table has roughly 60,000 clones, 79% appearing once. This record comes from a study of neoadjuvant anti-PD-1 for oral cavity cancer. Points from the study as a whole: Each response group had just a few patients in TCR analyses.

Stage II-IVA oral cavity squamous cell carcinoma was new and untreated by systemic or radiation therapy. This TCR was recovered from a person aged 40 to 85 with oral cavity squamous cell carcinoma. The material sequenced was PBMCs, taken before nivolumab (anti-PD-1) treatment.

CDR3 nucleotides: TGTGCCAGCAGTCACCGACGGGGTGGACAGCCCCAGCATTTT. As protein: CASSHRRGGQPQHF. The rearrangement joins TRBV27 to TRBJ1-5; D unresolved. V lost 5 bases and J lost 7, with 15 bases in between. The germline V gene has CDR1 MNHEY and CDR2 SMNVEV (reference sequence). This CDR3 has 14 residues.